These 9 T cell receptor beta chains came from one sample sequenced in a study of breast tumors, draining lymph nodes, adjacent tissues. TCRdb redid the calling of the multiplex PCR reads with MiXCR, one entry per CDR3 protein. The sample yields about 300,000 distinct CDR3 sequences, about 33% seen once. Breast cancer patients provided tissue from their axillary draining lymph nodes. Sample: axillary lymph node tissue. The receptors originated from a female donor with breast cancer. Some clones in this sample may be carry-over from other donors' samples.

This clonotype was observed many times. CDR3 residues: CSLRHRQETQYF. For the CDR3, the DNA is TGCAGCTTAAGACATCGGCAAGAGACCCAGTACTTC. The rearrangement uses TRBV29-1 and TRBJ2-5; D gene ambiguous. There are 12 residues in the CDR3. Germline V gives CDR1 SQVTM, CDR2 ANQGSEA. The V end was cut by 8 bases, the J end by 2 bases, with 12 bases between.

Comments on this clonotype: Possible read error: a much larger clone is one base away. This CDR3 is missing its conserved last phenylalanine or tryptophan, likely due to a read error. The V gene is TRBV19, the J gene TRBJ1-2; TRBD1 agrees at 7 bases. The CDR3 sequence is 16 residues long. Germline V gives CDR1 LNHDA, CDR2 SQIVND (reference sequence). V lost 7 bases and J lost 2; bases outside the gene matches: 13. Here the CDR3 reads CASKGGGTASNYGYTS. The DNA for the CDR3 is TGTGCCAGTAAGGGGGGCGGGACAGCATCCAACTATGGCTACACCTCC.

The table lists this clonotype with many counts. The rearrangement joins TRBV6-5 to TRBJ1-2; 9 bases align to TRBD1. The CDR3 totals 14 residues. Germline lookup yields CDR1 MNHEY and CDR2 SVGAGI. V trimming: 6 bases; J trimming: 4 bases; junction bases outside the gene matches: 6. In DNA, the CDR3 is TGTGCCAGCAGATCACCGGGACAGGGCTATGGCTACACCTTC. Translation gives CASRSPGQGYGYTF.

This clonotype was detected many times. The V call is TRBV12-3 or TRBV12-4, the J call TRBJ2-7, with TRBD1 matching over 9 bases. Trimming cost V 6 bases and J 7 bases; bases outside gene matches: 10. This CDR3 comprises 14 residues. The CDR3 coding sequence is TGTGCCAGCAGGCCCCGGGACAGGGCGAGAGAGCAGTACTTC. Its protein is CASRPRDRAREQYF.

This clonotype was seen ten or more times. This chain uses TRBV7-2 with TRBJ2-2; D unresolved. Between the trimmed V and J ends, which lost 2 bases and 6 bases, there was a span of 13 bases. The CDR3 is 15 amino acids. CDR1 is SGHTA and CDR2 is FQGNSA in the germline V gene. As DNA, the CDR3 is TGTGCCAGCAGCTTAAGACTGAAGTATGCCGGGGAGCTGTTTTTT. Its protein is CASSLRLKYAGELFF.

The table lists this clonotype with many counts. The gene calls are TRBV25-1 and TRBJ1-2; tentatively, D is TRBD1 (6 bases). From germline, CDR1 is MGHDK and CDR2 SYGVNS. V was pared by 6 bases and J by 6 bases, with 11 bases between. CDR3 length: 12 amino acids. The CDR3 spells CASRSGANGYTF. The CDR3 DNA sequence: TGTGCCAGCAGGTCAGGGGCGAATGGCTACACCTTC.

The chain links TRBV19 to TRBJ1-5; D is ambiguous. This CDR3 region has 17 residues. V lost 1 base to trimming and J lost 11 bases, with 24 bases between them. The germline CDR1 and CDR2 sequences are LNHDA and SQIVND (reference sequence). CDR3 sequence reads: CASSIGLAGRKGETQHF. CDR3 coding DNA: TGTGCCAGTAGTATAGGATTAGCGGGGAGGAAGGGTGAGACCCAGCATTTT.

The chain recombines TRBV10-3 with TRBJ1-1; D possibly corresponds to TRBD1 (6 bases). Germline CDR1 reads ENHRY; CDR2 reads SYGVKD. The CDR3 totals 13 residues. V shed 5 bases and J shed 5 bases, with 12 bases lying between them. The CDR3 DNA reads TGTGCCATCAGTAGCACAGGGATGACTGAAGCTTTCTTT. Translating it yields CAISSTGMTEAFF.

This clonotype was seen only once. Its ends do not fully match the called genes, so a read error is possible. The chain recombines TRBV20-1 with TRBJ2-3, with 7 bases lining up with TRBD2. Germline V gene lookup returns CDR1 DFQATT and CDR2 SNEGSKA (reference sequence). The CDR3 loop spans 16 amino acids. CDR3 protein: CSAGDSWRGSTDTQYF. CDR3 nucleotides: TGCAGTGCTGGGGATTCGTGGCGGGGGAGCACAGATACGCAGTATTTC.